The subject of this entry is one T cell receptor beta chain. Antigen unknown. This sample is drawn from a study of identifying expanded T cells in peripheral blood. Regarding the study as a whole: Over about two and four weeks, about 15 and 18 clones changed, versus approximately 1.2 between replicates. Variance in clone template counts between roughly two-week samples significantly increased with total template count across all healthy donors.

Healthy donors had no documented immune events, such as infections, while sampled. Assay used: immunoSEQ multiplex PCR; TCRdb lists only in-frame clones, some missing. The repertoire has about 110,000 clones, about 88% of them found once; the top ten carry about 7.7%. The receptor was derived from a person aged 18 to 70 in good health. The sample comprised blood.

The chain's CDR3 is CASSAPGQGNNEQFF. The CDR3 region has the DNA TGTGCCAGCAGCGCACCGGGACAGGGGAACAATGAGCAGTTCTTC. The chain has TRBV9 and TRBJ2-1; 10 nucleotides align to TRBD1. Germline CDR1 SGDLS, CDR2 YYNGEE. V was clipped by 3 bases and J by 5 bases; unmatched bases: 5. CDR3 length equals 15 residues.